The present entry profiles one T cell receptor beta chain with its context. The PCR was carried out with 60 Vbeta primers and 13 Jbeta primers. Repertoires were generated with immunoSEQ multiplex PCR, while TCRdb's copy carries only in-frame clones and drops some. The table shows about 220,000 clones, with 65% to 85% occurring only once. Donors likely had unrecorded immune exposures despite being nominally healthy when sampled. This sample is drawn from a study of cytomegalovirus exposure and HLA in healthy donors. After removal of 4 bases from V and 3 bases from J, the junction contained 1 base not matched to a gene. The CDR3 is 13 amino acids. Germline loops: CDR1 MGHDK, CDR2 SYGVNS.

Sequenced input: PBMCs. The chain is built from TRBV25-1 and TRBJ1-2, with 8 bases identical to TRBD1. This TCR was sampled from a boy between 2 and 15 years old in good health and CMV-seronegative. The CDR3 sequence is CASSGQGHYGYTF. The DNA for the CDR3 is TGTGCCAGCAGTGGACAGGGGCACTATGGCTACACCTTC.